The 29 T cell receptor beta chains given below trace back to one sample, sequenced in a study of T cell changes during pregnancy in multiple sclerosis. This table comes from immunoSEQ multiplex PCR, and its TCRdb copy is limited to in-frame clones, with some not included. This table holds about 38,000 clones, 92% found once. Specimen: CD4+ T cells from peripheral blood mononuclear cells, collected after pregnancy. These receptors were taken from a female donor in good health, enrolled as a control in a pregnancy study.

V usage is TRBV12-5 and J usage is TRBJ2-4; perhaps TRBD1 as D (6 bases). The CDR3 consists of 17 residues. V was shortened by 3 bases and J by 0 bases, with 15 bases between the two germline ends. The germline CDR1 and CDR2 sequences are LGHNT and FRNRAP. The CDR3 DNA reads TGTGCTAGTGGTTTAACAGGGCGCGTACTAGCCAAAAACATTCAGTACTTC. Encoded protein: CASGLTGRVLAKNIQYF.

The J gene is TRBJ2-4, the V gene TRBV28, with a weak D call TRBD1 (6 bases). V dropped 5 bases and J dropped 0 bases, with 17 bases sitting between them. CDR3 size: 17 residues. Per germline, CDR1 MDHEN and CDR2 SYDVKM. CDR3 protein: CASSQYRTELAKNIQYF. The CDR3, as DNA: TGTGCCAGCAGTCAATACCGGACAGAACTAGCCAAAAACATTCAGTACTTC.

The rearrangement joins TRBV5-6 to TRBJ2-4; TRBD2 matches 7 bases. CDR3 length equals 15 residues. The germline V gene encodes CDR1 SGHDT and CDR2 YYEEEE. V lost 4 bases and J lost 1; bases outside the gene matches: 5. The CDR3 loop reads CASSREVVAKNIQYF. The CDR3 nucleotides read TGTGCCAGCAGCCGGGAGGTGGTGGCCAAAAACATTCAGTACTTC.

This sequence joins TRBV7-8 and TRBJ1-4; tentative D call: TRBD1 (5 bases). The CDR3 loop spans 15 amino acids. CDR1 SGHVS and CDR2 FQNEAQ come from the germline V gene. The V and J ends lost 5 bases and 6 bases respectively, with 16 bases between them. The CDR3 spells CASSPREGRDEKLFF. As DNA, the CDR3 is TGTGCCAGCAGCCCCAGGGAGGGTCGTGATGAAAAACTGTTTTTT.

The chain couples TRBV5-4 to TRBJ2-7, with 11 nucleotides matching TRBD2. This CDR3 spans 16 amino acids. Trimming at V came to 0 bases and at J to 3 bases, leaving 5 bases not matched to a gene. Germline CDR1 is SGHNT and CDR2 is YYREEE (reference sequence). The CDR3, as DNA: TGTGCCAGCAGCTTGGATCCACTAGCGGGAGTCTACGAGCAGTACTTC. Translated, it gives CASSLDPLAGVYEQYF.

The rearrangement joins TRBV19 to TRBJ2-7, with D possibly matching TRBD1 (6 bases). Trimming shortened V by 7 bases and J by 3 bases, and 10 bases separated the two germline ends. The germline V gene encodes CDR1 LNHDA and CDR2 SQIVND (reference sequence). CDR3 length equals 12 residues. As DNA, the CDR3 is TGTGCCAGTACGGACAGCTACTACGAGCAGTACTTC. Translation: CASTDSYYEQYF.

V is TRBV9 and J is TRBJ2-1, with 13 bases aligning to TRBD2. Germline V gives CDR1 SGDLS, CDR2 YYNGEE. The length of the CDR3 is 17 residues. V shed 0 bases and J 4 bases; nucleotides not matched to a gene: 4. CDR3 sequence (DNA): TGTGCCAGCAGCGTAGTCGGGACTAGCGGGACATACAATGAGCAGTTCTTC. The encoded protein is CASSVVGTSGTYNEQFF.

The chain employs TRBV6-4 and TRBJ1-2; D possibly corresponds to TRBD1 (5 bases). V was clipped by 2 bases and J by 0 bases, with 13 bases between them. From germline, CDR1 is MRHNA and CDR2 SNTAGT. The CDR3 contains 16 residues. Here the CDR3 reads CASSDRGTATNYGYTF. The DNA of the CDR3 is TGTGCCAGCAGTGACCGCGGGACCGCAACTAACTATGGCTACACCTTC.

The CDR3 nucleotides read TGCGCCAGCAGCCAAGTTCAGGGGACCGGGGAGCTGTTTTTT. It codes for CASSQVQGTGELFF. V gene TRBV4-3 combines with J gene TRBJ2-2; the D gene is possibly TRBD1 (6 bases). CDR3 length: 14 amino acids. Germline V gives CDR1 LGHNA, CDR2 YSLEER. Trimming cost V 1 base and J 5 bases, with 8 bases left between them.

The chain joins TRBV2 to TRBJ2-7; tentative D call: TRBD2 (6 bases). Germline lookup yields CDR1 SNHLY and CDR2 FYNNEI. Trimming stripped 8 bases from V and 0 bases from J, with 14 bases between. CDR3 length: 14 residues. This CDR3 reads CASLRGISSYEQYF. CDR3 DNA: TGTGCCAGCTTACGGGGGATAAGCTCCTACGAGCAGTACTTC.

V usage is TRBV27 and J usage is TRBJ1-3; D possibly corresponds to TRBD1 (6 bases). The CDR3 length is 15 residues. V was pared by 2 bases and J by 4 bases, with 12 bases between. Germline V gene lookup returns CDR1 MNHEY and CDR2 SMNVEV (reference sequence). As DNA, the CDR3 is TGTGCCAGCAGTTTACGGGGGGCCGGAGGAAACACCATATATTTT. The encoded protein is CASSLRGAGGNTIYF.

DNA for the CDR3: TGTGCCGGCCGGGAGGGCGGCGGCTACACCTTC. Its protein product is CAGREGGGYTF. The J gene is TRBJ1-2, the V gene TRBV30; D is unclear. Germline CDR1 GTSNPN, CDR2 SVGIG (reference sequence). V lost 8 bases to trimming and J lost 8 bases, with 15 bases between them. The CDR3 is 11 amino acids.

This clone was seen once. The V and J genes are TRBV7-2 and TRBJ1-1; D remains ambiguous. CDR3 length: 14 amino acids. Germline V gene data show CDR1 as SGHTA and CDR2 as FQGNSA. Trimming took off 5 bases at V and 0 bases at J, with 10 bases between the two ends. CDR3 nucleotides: TGTGCCAGCAGCCGCGAGCTCGTGAACACTGAAGCTTTCTTT. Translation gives CASSRELVNTEAFF.

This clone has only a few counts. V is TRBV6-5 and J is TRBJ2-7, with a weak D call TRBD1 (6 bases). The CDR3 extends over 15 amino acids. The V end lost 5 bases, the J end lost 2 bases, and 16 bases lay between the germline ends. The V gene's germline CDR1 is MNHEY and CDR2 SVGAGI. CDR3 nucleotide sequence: TGTGCCAGCAGTGCCCCCAGGGGAACAGCCTACGAGCAGTACTTC. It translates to CASSAPRGTAYEQYF.

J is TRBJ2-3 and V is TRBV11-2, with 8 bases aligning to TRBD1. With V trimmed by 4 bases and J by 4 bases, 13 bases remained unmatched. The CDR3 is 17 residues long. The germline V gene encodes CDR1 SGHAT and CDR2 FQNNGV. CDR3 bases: TGTGCCAGCAGCTCAACTGGACAGGGATTCCATCCAGATACGCAGTATTTT. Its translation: CASSSTGQGFHPDTQYF.

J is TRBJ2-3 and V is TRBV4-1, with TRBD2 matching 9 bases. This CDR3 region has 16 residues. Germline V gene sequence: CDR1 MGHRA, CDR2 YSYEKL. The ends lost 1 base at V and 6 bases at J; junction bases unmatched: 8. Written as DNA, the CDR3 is TGCGCCAGCAGCCAAGGAGGTAGCGGGAGATTTGATACGCAGTATTTT. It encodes CASSQGGSGRFDTQYF.

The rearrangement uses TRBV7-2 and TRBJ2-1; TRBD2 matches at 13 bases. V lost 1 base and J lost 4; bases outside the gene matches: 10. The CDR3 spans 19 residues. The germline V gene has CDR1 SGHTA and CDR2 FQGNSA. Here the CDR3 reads CASSLDPRLAGGGYNEQFF. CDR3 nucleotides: TGTGCCAGCAGCTTAGATCCCCGACTAGCGGGGGGCGGTTACAATGAGCAGTTCTTC. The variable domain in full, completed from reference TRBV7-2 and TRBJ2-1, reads GAGVSQSPSNKVTEKGKDVELRCDPISGHTALYWYRQSLGQGLEFLIYFQGNSAPDKSGLPSDRFSAERTGGSVSTLTIQRTQQEDSAVYLCASSLDPRLAGGGYNEQFFGPGTRLTVL.

The CDR3 loop is CASSWSGGNTGELFF. The CDR3 nucleotides read TGTGCCAGCAGTTGGTCGGGGGGTAACACCGGGGAGCTGTTTTTT. The J gene is TRBJ2-2, the V gene TRBV7-2; 7 bases match TRBD2. The CDR3 runs 15 residues. Germline trimming cut 6 bases from V and 2 bases from J; bases unmatched to any gene: 6. Germline CDR1 SGHTA, CDR2 FQGNSA.

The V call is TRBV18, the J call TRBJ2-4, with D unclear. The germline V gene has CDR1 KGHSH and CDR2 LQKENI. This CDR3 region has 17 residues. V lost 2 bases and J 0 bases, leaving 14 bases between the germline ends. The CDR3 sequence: CASSPARLAVAKNIQYF. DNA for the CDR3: TGTGCCAGCTCACCAGCCCGACTTGCAGTAGCCAAAAACATTCAGTACTTC.

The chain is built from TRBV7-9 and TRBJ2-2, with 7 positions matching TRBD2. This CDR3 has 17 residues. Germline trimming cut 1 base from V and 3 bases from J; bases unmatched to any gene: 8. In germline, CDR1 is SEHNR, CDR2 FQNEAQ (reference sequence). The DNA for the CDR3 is TGTGCCAGCAGCTTAGGTCCGGGACTAAACTACACCGGGGAGCTGTTTTTT. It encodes CASSLGPGLNYTGELFF.

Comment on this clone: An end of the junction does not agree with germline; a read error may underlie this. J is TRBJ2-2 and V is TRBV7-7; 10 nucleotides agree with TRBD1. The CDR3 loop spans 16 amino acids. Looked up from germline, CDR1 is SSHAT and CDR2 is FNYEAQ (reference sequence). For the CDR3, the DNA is TGTGCTAGCAGCCGAAGACAGGGGGCGGGCGCCGGGGAGCTGTTTTTT. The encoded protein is CASSRRQGAGAGELFF.

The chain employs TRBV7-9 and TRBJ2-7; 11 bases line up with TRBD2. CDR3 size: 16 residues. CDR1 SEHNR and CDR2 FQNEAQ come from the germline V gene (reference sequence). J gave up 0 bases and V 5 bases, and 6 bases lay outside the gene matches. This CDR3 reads CASSKLAGEASYEQYF. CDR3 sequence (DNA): TGTGCCAGCAGCAAACTAGCGGGGGAGGCCTCCTACGAGCAGTACTTC.

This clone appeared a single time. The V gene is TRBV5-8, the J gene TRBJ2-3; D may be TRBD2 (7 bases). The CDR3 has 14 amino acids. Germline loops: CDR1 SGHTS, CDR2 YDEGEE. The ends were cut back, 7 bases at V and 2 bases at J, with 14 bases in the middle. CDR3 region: CASLGGPFTDTQYF. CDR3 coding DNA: TGTGCCAGCCTGGGGGGGCCGTTCACAGATACGCAGTATTTT.

CDR3: CASRRPGTGLSEQYF. The CDR3, as DNA: TGTGCCAGCAGACGCCCCGGGACAGGGTTATCCGAGCAGTACTTC. This sequence joins TRBV2 and TRBJ2-7; 9 bases fit TRBD1. Trimming removed 6 bases from V and 6 bases from J; junction bases left unmatched: 12. Per the germline V gene, CDR1 is SNHLY and CDR2 is FYNNEI. CDR3 length: 15 residues. Full variable domain (missing parts from reference TRBV2 and TRBJ2-7): EPEVTQTPSHQVTQMGQEVILRCVPISNHLYFYWYRQILGQKVEFLVSFYNNEISEKSEIFDDQFSVERPDGSNFTLKIRSTKLEDSAMYFCASRRPGTGLSEQYFGPGTRLTVT.

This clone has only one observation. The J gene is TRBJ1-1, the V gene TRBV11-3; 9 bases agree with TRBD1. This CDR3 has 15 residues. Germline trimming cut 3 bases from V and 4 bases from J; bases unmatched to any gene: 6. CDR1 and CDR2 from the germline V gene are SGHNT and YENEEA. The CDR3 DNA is TGTGCCAGCAGCTTGAAGGGGACAGGGACCACTGAAGCTTTCTTT. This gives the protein CASSLKGTGTTEAFF.

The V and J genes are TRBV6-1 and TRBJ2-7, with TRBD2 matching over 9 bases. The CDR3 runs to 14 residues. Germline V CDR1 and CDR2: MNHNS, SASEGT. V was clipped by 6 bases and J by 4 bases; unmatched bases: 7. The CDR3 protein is CASRVSSGNYEQYF. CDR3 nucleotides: TGTGCCAGCAGGGTTTCTAGCGGGAATTACGAGCAGTACTTC.

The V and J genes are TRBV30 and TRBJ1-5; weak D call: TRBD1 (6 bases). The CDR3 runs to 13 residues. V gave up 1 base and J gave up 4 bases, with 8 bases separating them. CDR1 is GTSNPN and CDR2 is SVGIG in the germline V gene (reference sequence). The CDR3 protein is CAWSGQVNQPQHF. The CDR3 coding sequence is TGTGCCTGGAGTGGACAGGTTAATCAGCCCCAGCATTTT.

CDR3 region: CASSKFSGYTDTQYF. CDR3 sequence (DNA): TGTGCCAGCTCTAAATTTAGCGGTTACACAGATACGCAGTATTTT. The chain combines TRBV18 with TRBJ2-3; D may be TRBD2 (6 bases). With 6 bases removed from V and 2 bases from J, the gap between germline ends came to 15 bases. The germline V gene encodes CDR1 KGHSH and CDR2 LQKENI. The CDR3 sequence is 15 residues long.

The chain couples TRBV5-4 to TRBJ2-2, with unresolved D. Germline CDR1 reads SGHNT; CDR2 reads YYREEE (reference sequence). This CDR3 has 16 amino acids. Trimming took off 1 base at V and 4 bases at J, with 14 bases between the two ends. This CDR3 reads CASSLPQVVGTGELFF. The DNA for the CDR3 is TGTGCCAGCAGCTTGCCCCAGGTGGTTGGCACCGGGGAGCTGTTTTTT.